This T cell receptor beta chain emerged from a study of OX40 agonist ivuxolimab in advanced cancers. Assay used: immunoSEQ multiplex PCR; TCRdb lists only in-frame clones, some missing. This table has tens of thousands of clones, around 86% appearing once. There are 13 residues in the CDR3. The germline CDR1 and CDR2 sequences are MDHEN and SYDVKM. V was shortened by 10 bases and J by 0 bases, with 9 bases between the two germline ends. Sequenced material: CD4+ or CD8+ T cells sorted from blood, taken in a trial of the OX40 agonist ivuxolimab. The receptor was isolated from an adult with an advanced solid tumor such as melanoma, head and neck, liver or kidney cancer. The chain links TRBV28 to TRBJ1-4; a weak D match, TRBD1 (5 bases). The CDR3 nucleotides are TGTGCCACCCTGACAGCAACTAATGAAAAACTGTTTTTT. This translates into CATLTATNEKLFF. Full variable domain (rest looked up from reference TRBV28 and TRBJ1-4): DVKVTQSSRYLVKRTGEKVFLECVQDMDHENMFWYRQDPGLGLRLIYFSYDVKMKEKGDIPEGYSVSREKKERFSLILESASTNQTSMYLCATLTATNEKLFFGSGTQLSVL.